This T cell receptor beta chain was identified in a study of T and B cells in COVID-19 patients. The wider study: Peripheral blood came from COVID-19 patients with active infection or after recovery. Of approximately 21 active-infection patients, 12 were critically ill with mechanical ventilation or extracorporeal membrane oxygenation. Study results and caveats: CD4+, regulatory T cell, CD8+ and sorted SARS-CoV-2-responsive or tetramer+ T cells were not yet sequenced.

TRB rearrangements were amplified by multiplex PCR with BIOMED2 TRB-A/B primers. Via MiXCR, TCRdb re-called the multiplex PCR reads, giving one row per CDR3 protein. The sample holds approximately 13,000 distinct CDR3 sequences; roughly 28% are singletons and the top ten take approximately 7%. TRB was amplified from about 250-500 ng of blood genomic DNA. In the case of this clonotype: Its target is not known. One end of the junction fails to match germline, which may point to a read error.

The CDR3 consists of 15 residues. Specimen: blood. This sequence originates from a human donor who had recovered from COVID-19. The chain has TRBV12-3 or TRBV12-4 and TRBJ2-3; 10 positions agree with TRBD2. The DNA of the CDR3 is TGTGCCAGCAGTTTACAACTAGCGGGGTGGGATAAGCAGTATTTT. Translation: CASSLQLAGWDKQYF.